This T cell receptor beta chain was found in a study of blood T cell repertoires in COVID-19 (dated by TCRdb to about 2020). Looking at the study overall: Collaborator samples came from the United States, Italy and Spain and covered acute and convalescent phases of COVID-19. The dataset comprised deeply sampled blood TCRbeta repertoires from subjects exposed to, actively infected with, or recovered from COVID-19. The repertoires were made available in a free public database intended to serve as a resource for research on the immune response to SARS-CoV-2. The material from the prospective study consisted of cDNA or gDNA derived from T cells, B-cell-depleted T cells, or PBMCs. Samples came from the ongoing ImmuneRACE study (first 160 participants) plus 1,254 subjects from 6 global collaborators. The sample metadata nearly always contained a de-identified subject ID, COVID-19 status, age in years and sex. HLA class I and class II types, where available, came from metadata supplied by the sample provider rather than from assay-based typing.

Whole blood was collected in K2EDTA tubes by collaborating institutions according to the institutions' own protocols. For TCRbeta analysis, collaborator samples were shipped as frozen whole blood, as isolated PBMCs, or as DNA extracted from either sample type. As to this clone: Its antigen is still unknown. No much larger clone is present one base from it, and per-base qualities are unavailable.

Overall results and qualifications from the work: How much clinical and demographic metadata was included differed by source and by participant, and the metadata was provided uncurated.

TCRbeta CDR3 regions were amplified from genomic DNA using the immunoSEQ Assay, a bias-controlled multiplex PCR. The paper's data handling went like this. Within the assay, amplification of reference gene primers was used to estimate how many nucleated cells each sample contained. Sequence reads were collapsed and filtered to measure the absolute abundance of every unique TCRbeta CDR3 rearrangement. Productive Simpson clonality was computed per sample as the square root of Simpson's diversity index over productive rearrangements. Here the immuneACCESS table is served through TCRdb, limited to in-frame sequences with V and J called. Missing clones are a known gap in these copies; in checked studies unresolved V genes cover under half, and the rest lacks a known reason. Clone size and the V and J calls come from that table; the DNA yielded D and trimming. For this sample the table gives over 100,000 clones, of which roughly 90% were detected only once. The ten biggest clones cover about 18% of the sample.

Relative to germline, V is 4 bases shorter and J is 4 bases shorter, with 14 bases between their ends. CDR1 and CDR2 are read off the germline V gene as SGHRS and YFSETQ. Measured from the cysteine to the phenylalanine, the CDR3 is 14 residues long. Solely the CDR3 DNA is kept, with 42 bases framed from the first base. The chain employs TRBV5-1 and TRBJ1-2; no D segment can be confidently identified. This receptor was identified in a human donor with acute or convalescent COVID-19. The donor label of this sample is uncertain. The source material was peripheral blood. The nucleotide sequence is TGCGCCAGCAGCGATCTTAGAGGCGGCTATGGCTACACCTTC. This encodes CASSDLRGGYGYTF.